This TCR beta chain is drawn from a study of human versus mouse CDR3 diversity and MHC coevolution. At the level of the study: Each sample yielded roughly 5.5 x 10^6 to 1.7 x 10^7 valid reads. Study-level findings and limits: Humans had the largest estimated TCR beta repertoire, 1.5 million to 2 million clonotypes.

From germline, CDR1 is SNHLY and CDR2 FYNNEI. This CDR3 has 12 amino acids. The junction had 5 bases not matched to a gene; V was cut back by 7 bases and J by 6 bases. Assay: immunoSEQ multiplex PCR; the TCRdb copy retains only in-frame clones and omits some. The data show tens of thousands of clones, with roughly 94% seen just once and over 15% held by the top ten. A note on this clone: Antigen specificity is unknown.

Naive CD4 T cells, CD45RO-negative and CD62L-positive, were flow-sorted from PBMCs. This sequence joins TRBV2 and TRBJ2-7, with 8 bases lining up with TRBD1. The clonotype was recovered from a person aged 55-75 years in good health. Sequencing was done on a sample of naive CD4+ T cells from blood. Subset described: CD45RO-negative CD62L-positive naive CD4 T cells. The CDR3 here is CASNQGAGEQYF. CDR3 in DNA: TGTGCCAGCAATCAGGGGGCGGGCGAGCAGTACTTC.